The next 18 T cell receptor beta chains were all read from a single sample in a study of T cell responses to AZD1222 COVID-19 vaccine. Sequencing used immunoSEQ multiplex PCR; TCRdb keeps in-frame clones, though not all of them. In the table there are about 200,000 clones, roughly 92% of which are singletons. Sample: peripheral blood, taken 28 days after the second AZD1222 dose. Source of these receptors: an adult who received the AZD1222 COVID-19 vaccine.

The CDR3: CASSGQYNQPQHF. CDR3 DNA sequence: TGTGCCAGCAGTGGCCAATACAATCAGCCCCAGCATTTT. The rearrangement joins TRBV25-1 to TRBJ1-5; D unresolved. This CDR3 contains 13 residues. The germline gives CDR1 MGHDK, CDR2 SYGVNS. The V and J ends lost 4 bases and 3 bases respectively, with 7 bases between them.

The chain is built from TRBV5-8 and TRBJ2-7; 9 bases line up with TRBD1. The CDR3 has 16 amino acids. With V trimmed by 4 bases and J by 3 bases, 11 bases remained unmatched. Germline values: CDR1 SGHTS, CDR2 YDEGEE. This CDR3 reads CASSTDEGQGIYEQYF. In nucleotides, the CDR3 is TGTGCCAGCAGCACTGATGAAGGACAGGGGATCTACGAGCAGTACTTC. Full variable domain (remainder filled in from reference TRBV5-8 and TRBJ2-7): EAGVTQSPTHLIKTRGQQATLRCSPISGHTSVYWYQQALGLGLQFLLWYDEGEERNRGNFPPRFSGRQFPNYSSELNVNALELEDSALYLCASSTDEGQGIYEQYFGPGTRLTVT.

This clone was observed a few times. This chain joins TRBV30 and TRBJ1-3, with unresolved D. The CDR3 spans 14 residues. Trimming took off 7 bases at V and 0 bases at J, with 13 bases between the two ends. Looked up from germline, CDR1 is GTSNPN and CDR2 is SVGIG (reference sequence). The CDR3 loop is CASSWINSGNTIYF. CDR3 in DNA: TGTGCCTCGTCATGGATTAACTCTGGAAACACCATATATTTT.

The chain has TRBV28 and TRBJ2-5; 11 bases match TRBD2. The CDR3 is 16 amino acids. The germline V gene encodes CDR1 MDHEN and CDR2 SYDVKM. Germline trimming cut 3 bases from V and 2 bases from J; bases unmatched to any gene: 5. The chain's CDR3 is CASSFGSSGRQETQYF. The CDR3 DNA reads TGTGCCAGCAGTTTCGGGTCTAGCGGGAGGCAAGAGACCCAGTACTTC.

In DNA form, the CDR3 reads TGTGCCAGCAGACCGGGACGGTCGAACACTGAAGCTTTCTTT. Its translation is CASRPGRSNTEAFF. The chain has TRBV6-5 and TRBJ1-1; D is possibly TRBD1 (5 bases). The CDR3 is made up of 14 amino acids. Germline V gene data show CDR1 as MNHEY and CDR2 as SVGAGI. V shed 6 bases and J shed 1 base, with 12 bases lying between them.

This clone was picked up one time. V is TRBV30 and J is TRBJ1-4; a possible D gene is TRBD1 (5 bases). The CDR3 is made up of 15 amino acids. The V end lost 3 bases, the J end lost 5 bases, and 16 bases lay between the germline ends. CDR1 and CDR2 from the germline V gene are GTSNPN and SVGIG (reference sequence). CDR3 in amino acids: CAWRPFLAGNEKLFF. The CDR3 region has the DNA TGTGCCTGGAGGCCCTTTTTGGCAGGGAATGAAAAACTGTTTTTT.

The CDR3 loop reads CASSRPGQELSGYTF. For the CDR3, the DNA is TGTGCCAGCAGTCGACCGGGACAGGAATTGTCTGGCTACACCTTC. The chain is built from TRBV27 and TRBJ1-2, with TRBD1 matching over 8 bases. With V trimmed by 5 bases and J by 7 bases, 12 bases remained unmatched. The CDR3 has 15 residues. Germline V gene data show CDR1 as MNHEY and CDR2 as SMNVEV (reference sequence).

J is TRBJ2-4 and V is TRBV3-1 (or the pseudogene TRBV3-2), with TRBD1 matching over 9 bases. The CDR3 has 14 amino acids. V lost 2 bases, J lost 7 bases, and 3 bases stayed unmatched. The germline V gene has CDR1 LGHDT and CDR2 YNNKEL (reference sequence). The CDR3 nucleotides are TGTGCCAGCAGCCAAACAGGGGGCAGTAACATTCAGTACTTC. The encoded protein is CASSQTGGSNIQYF.

V usage is TRBV13 and J usage is TRBJ2-2; 11 bases match TRBD2. CDR3 length: 16 residues. J was trimmed by 3 bases and V by 4 bases; bases with no gene match: 4. Germline V gene lookup returns CDR1 PRHDT and CDR2 FYEKMQ (reference sequence). This CDR3 reads CASSSGLAGYTGELFF. In nucleotides, the CDR3 is TGTGCCAGCAGCTCCGGACTAGCGGGTTACACCGGGGAGCTGTTTTTT.

This rearrangement joins TRBV19 to TRBJ2-7; possibly TRBD2 for D (6 bases). The CDR3 consists of 15 residues. V was trimmed by 6 bases and J by 5 bases, leaving 20 bases between them. Per germline, CDR1 LNHDA and CDR2 SQIVND (reference sequence). CDR3 in amino acids: CASSLKWEAYHEQYF. DNA of the CDR3: TGTGCCAGTAGCCTTAAGTGGGAGGCCTACCACGAGCAGTACTTC.

The chain joins TRBV5-1 to TRBJ2-1, with D unresolved. The ends were cut back, 4 bases at V and 4 bases at J, with 15 bases in the middle. Germline assignment: CDR1 SGHRS and CDR2 YFSETQ. The length of the CDR3 is 15 residues. The CDR3 region is CASSPEPGPYNEQFF. The CDR3 DNA sequence: TGCGCCAGCAGCCCAGAGCCAGGCCCATACAATGAGCAGTTCTTC.

A few counts support this clone. The rearrangement links TRBV6-1 to TRBJ1-2; D is unclear. V gave up 2 bases and J gave up 4 bases, with 8 bases separating them. Germline-derived CDR1 and CDR2 are MNHNS and SASEGT. CDR3 size: 13 residues. DNA for the CDR3: TGTGCCAGCAGTGAACGCCAGATCTATGGCTACACCTTC. Residues: CASSERQIYGYTF.

This CDR3 reads CASSLRGLVWATQYF. Here the CDR3 DNA reads TGTGCCAGCAGCTTGAGGGGGCTCGTTTGGGCGACCCAGTACTTC. The chain has TRBV5-5 and TRBJ2-5; 7 bases map to TRBD1. Germline CDR1 and CDR2: SGHKS and YYEKEE (reference sequence). J was trimmed by 7 bases and V by 1 base; bases with no gene match: 10. CDR3 length: 15 amino acids.

The chain uses TRBV9 and TRBJ2-5, with 7 bases identical to TRBD1. With V trimmed by 4 bases and J by 0 bases, 6 bases remained unmatched. The germline V gene encodes CDR1 SGDLS and CDR2 YYNGEE. The CDR3 covers 15 residues. For the CDR3, the DNA is TGTGCCAGCAGCCGGGCGACAGGGTACCAAGAGACCCAGTACTTC. Amino acid sequence: CASSRATGYQETQYF.

The V gene is TRBV20-1, the J gene TRBJ2-1; D may be TRBD1 or TRBD2 (5 bases each). Germline CDR1 is DFQATT and CDR2 is SNEGSKA (reference sequence). The V and J ends lost 3 bases and 0 bases respectively, with 15 bases between them. The CDR3 covers 16 residues. CDR3 in amino acids: CSASSRDGDSYNEQFF. CDR3 sequence (DNA): TGCAGTGCTAGTTCCCGGGACGGAGACTCCTACAATGAGCAGTTCTTC.

The chain employs TRBV21-1 and TRBJ1-5. TRBV21-1 is termed a pseudogene. This CDR3 spans 14 amino acids. The CDR3 bases are TGTGCCAGCAGCAAAGCGCGGGACCTAGGGGCCCAGCATTTT. This encodes CASSKARDLGAQHF.

The genes are TRBV4-1 and TRBJ1-6; D remains unclear. V was pared by 0 bases and J by 6 bases, with 12 bases between. Germline V gene sequence: CDR1 MGHRA, CDR2 YSYEKL. The CDR3 consists of 16 residues. The CDR3 DNA follows: TGCGCCAGCAGCCAAGATAAGGAACGGACTAATTCACCCCTCCACTTT. Residues: CASSQDKERTNSPLHF.

The chain joins TRBV2 to TRBJ1-1; a weak D match, TRBD1 (6 bases). CDR1 is SNHLY, CDR2 FYNNEI, per germline. This CDR3 comprises 14 residues. Trimming took 6 bases from V and 4 from J, leaving 15 bases between them. CDR3 sequence reads: CASRGEGEGTEAFF. CDR3 sequence (DNA): TGTGCCAGCAGGGGAGAGGGGGAGGGCACTGAAGCTTTCTTT. The full variable domain, in which reference TRBV2 and TRBJ1-1 provide the parts outside the CDR3, is EPEVTQTPSHQVTQMGQEVILRCVPISNHLYFYWYRQILGQKVEFLVSFYNNEISEKSEIFDDQFSVERPDGSNFTLKIRSTKLEDSAMYFCASRGEGEGTEAFFGQGTRLTVV.